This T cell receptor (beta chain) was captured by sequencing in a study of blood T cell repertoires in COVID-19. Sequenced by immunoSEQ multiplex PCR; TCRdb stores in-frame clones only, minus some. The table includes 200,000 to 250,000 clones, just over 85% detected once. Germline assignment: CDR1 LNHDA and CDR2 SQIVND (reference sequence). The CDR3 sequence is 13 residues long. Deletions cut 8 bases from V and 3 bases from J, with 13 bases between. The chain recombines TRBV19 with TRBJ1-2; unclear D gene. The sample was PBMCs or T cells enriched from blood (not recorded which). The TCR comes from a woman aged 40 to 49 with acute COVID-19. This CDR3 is CASSTHGDYGYTF. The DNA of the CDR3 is TGTGCCAGTTCCACCCACGGGGACTATGGCTACACCTTC.